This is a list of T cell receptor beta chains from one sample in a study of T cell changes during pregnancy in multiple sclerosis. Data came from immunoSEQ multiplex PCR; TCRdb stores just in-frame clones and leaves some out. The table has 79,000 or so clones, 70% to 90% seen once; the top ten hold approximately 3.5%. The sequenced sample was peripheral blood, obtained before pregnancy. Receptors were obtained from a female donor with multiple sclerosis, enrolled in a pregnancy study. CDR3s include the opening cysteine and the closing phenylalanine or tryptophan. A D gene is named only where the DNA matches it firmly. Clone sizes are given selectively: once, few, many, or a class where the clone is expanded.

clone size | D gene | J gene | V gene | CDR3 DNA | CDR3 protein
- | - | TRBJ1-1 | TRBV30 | TGTGCCTGGAGTCTCCCGCGGAACACTGAAGCTTTCTTT | CAWSLPRNTEAFF
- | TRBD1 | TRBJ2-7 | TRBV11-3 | TGTGCCAGCAGCTCCCGACAGGGGTTCCACGAGCAGTACTTC | CASSSRQGFHEQYF
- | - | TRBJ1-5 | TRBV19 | TGTGCCAGTAGTATAGCCATGTCTCAGCCCCAGCATTTT | CASSIAMSQPQHF
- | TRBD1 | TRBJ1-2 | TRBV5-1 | TGCGCCAGCAGCTTGGGGGGGACAGTGCCTAACTATGGCTACACCTTC | CASSLGGTVPNYGYTF
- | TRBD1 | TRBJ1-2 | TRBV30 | TGTGCCTGGAGACTGACAGGGGGCTCTGGCTACACCTTC | CAWRLTGGSGYTF
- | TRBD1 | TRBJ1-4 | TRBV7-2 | TGTGCCACCAGCCCAACCCGACAGGGATTTTTTGAAAAACTGTTTTTT | CATSPTRQGFFEKLFF
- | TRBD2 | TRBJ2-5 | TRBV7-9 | TGTGCCAGCAGCCCACCTGGACTAGCGGGAGTGGAGACCCAGTACTTC | CASSPPGLAGVETQYF
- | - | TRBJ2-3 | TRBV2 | TGTGCCAGCAGCCTACCCGGGGTTACGCAGTATTTT | CASSLPGVTQYF
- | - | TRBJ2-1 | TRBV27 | TGTGCCAGCAGTTCTGCGGGTGAGCAGTTCTTC | CASSSAGEQFF
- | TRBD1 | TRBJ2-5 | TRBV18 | TGTGCCAGCGCCCGGACAGGACCAGAGACCCAGTACTTC | CASARTGPETQYF
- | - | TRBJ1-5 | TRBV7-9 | TGTGCCAGCAGCACCCTGTGGGGGCGTCAGCCCCAGCATTTT | CASSTLWGRQPQHF
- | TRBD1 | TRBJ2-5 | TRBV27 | TGTGCCAGCAGCCCGTCAGGGGGTAGCCAAGAGACCCAGTACTTC | CASSPSGGSQETQYF
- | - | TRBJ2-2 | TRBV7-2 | TGTGCCAGCAGCTTAGAGACCCAGGGAACCGGGGAGCTGTTTTTT | CASSLETQGTGELFF
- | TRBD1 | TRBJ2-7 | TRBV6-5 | TGTGCCAGCAGTTACAACGACAGGGGCTACGAGCAGTACTTC | CASSYNDRGYEQYF
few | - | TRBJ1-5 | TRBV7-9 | TGTGCCAGCAGCCCCTTGAGGAGCAATCAGCCCCAGCATTTT | CASSPLRSNQPQHF
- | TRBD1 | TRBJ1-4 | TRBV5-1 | TGCGCCAGCAGCCTGGGAGACAGGGGGAAAGGAGAAAAACTGTTTTTT | CASSLGDRGKGEKLFF
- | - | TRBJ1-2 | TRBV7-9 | TGTGCCAGCAGCCTCGGTTCTCAAGCTGGCTACACCTTC | CASSLGSQAGYTF
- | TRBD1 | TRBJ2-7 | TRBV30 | TGTGCCTGGAGTCAGGGGGACAGCTACGAGCAGTACTTC | CAWSQGDSYEQYF
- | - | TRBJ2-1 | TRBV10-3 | TGTGCCATCAGTGACCCTAGACTAGGAGGTCGCAATGAGCAGTTCTTC | CAISDPRLGGRNEQFF
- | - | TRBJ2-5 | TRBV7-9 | TGTGCCAGCAGCTTGATTAGCGGAGAGGGTCAAGAGACCCAGTACTTC | CASSLISGEGQETQYF
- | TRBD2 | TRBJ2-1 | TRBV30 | TGTGCCTGGAGTGTATTCGGGACTAGCGGTCCCAATGAGCAGTTCTTC | CAWSVFGTSGPNEQFF
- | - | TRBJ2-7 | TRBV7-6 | TGTGCCAGCAGCTTAGGCGGAGACGAGCAGTACTTC | CASSLGGDEQYF
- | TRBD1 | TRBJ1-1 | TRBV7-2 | TGTGCCAGCAGCTCCCAACAGGGGGCGCTGACTGAAGCTTTCTTT | CASSSQQGALTEAFF
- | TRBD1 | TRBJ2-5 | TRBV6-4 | TGTGCCAGCAGTGACGCGACCAAATTACAGGGGATGCACGAGGAGACCCAGTACTTC | CASSDATKLQGMHEETQYF
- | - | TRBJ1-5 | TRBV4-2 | TGTGCCAGCAGCCAAGAGGGGGGGGCCGACAATCAGCCCCAGCATTTT | CASSQEGGADNQPQHF
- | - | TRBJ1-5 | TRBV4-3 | TGCGCCAGCAGCCAAGATCTGGGGGGGGCGGGTCAGCCCCAGCATTTT | CASSQDLGGAGQPQHF
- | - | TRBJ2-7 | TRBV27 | TGTGCCAGCAGTGTAGGCCGACACTCCTACGAGCAGTACTTC | CASSVGRHSYEQYF
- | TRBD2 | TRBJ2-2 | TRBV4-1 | TGCGCCAGCAGCCATCTCGGACTAGCGGAAATAACGAACACCGGGGAGCTGTTTTTT | CASSHLGLAEITNTGELFF